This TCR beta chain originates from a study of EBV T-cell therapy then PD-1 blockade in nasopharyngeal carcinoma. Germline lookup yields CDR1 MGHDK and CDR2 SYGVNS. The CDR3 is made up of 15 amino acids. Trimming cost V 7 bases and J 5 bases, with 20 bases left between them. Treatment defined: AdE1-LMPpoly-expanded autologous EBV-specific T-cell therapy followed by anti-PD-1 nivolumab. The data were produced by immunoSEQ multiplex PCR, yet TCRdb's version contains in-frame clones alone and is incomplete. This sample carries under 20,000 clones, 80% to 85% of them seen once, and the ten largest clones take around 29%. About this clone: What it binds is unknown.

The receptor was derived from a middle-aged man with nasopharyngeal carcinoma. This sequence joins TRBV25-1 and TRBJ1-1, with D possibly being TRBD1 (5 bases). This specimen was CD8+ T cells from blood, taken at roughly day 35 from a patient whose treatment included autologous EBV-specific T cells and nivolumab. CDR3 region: CASTNAGGEGTEAFF. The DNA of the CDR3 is TGTGCCAGCACGAATGCCGGCGGGGAGGGGACTGAAGCTTTCTTT.